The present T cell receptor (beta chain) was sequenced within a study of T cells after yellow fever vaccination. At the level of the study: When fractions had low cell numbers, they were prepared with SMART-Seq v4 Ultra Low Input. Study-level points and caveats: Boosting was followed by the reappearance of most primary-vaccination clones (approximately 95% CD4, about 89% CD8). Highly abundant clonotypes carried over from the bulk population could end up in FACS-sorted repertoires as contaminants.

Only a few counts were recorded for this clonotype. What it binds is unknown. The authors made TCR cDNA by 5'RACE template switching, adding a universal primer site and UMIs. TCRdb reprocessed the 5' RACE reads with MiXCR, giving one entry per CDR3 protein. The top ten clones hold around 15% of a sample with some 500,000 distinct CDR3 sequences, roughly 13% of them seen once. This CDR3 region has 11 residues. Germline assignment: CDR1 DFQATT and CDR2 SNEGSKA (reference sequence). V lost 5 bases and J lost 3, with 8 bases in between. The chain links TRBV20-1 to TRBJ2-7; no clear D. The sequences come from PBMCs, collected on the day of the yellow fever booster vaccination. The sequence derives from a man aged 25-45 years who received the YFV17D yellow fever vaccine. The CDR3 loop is CSAGRVYEQYF. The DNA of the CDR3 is TGCAGTGCTGGTCGAGTCTACGAGCAGTACTTC.